The present TCR beta chain was sequenced within a study of Graves' ophthalmopathy and Graves' hyperthyroidism. For this clonotype: The antigen is undetermined.

This CDR3 region has 15 residues. The germline V gene encodes CDR1 MGHRA and CDR2 YSYEKL. Trimming removed 1 base at V and 4 bases at J, with 13 bases between. Findings of the study overall: The model flagged ophthalmopathy progression at 55% to 71% sensitivity and 72% to 80% specificity. Sensitivity of approximately 88% and specificity of roughly 80% were achieved when a 13-signature model separated ophthalmopathy from stable hyperthyroidism.

Amplification targeted the TCR beta CDR3 regions, with RNA transcripts as the source material. The authors performed first-round RT-PCR with HTBI primers and then a second-round multiplex PCR. TCRdb re-called the multiplex PCR reads through MiXCR, storing one row per CDR3 protein. The table has almost 750,000 distinct CDR3 sequences, approximately 40% seen once. Clinicians made diagnoses from clinical symptoms, serum thyroxine, TRAb, thyroid ultrasound and orbital computed tomography. V usage is TRBV4-1 and J usage is TRBJ1-1; possibly TRBD1 for D (6 bases). Input material: peripheral blood. The receptor's source is an adult man with Graves' ophthalmopathy. The DNA for the CDR3 is TGCGCCAGCAGCCAAGCTCGCGAGGGGGGCACTGAAGCTTTCTTT. Translated, it gives CASSQAREGGTEAFF.